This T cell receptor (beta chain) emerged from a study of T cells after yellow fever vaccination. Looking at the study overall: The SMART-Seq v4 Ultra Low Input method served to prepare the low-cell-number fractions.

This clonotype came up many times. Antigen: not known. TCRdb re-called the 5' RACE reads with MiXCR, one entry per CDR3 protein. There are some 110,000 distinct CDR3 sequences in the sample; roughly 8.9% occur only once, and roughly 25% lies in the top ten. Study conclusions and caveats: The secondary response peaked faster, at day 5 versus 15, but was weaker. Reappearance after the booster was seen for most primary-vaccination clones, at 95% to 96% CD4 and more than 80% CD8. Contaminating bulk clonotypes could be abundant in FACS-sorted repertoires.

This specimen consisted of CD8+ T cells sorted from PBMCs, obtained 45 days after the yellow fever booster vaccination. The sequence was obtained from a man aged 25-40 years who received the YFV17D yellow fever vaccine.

The DNA of the CDR3 is TGTGCCAGCAGCGTATGGGCTAGCGGGGACTACGAGCAGTACTTC. It translates to CASSVWASGDYEQYF. V gene TRBV9 combines with J gene TRBJ2-7, with 9 bases identical to TRBD2. Germline lookup yields CDR1 SGDLS and CDR2 YYNGEE. V lost 1 base, J lost 3 bases, and 5 bases stayed unmatched. This CDR3 is built from 15 residues.